These 23 T cell receptor beta chains share one sample of origin, sequenced in a study of blood T cells in healthy people across ages. Next came a second PCR, run for about 7 to 12 cycles, which used a sample-barcoded 5' primer along with a J-beta primer mix. TCRdb ran MiXCR on the 5' RACE reads and lists one entry per CDR3 protein. This table has 780,000 or so distinct CDR3 sequences, roughly 53% appearing once. Sequenced: blood. The receptor source for this set is a man older than 75 in good health.

This clonotype showed up just once. V usage is TRBV9 and J usage is TRBJ2-5; TRBD1 matches 9 bases. The J call may be wrong; the DNA end is better matched by TRBJ2-7. The CDR3 has 16 residues. Per germline, CDR1 SGDLS and CDR2 YYNGEE. The CDR3 bases are TGTGCCAGCAGCGTAGGGGGGACAGGGATCATCTACGAGCAGTACTTC. This encodes CASSVGGTGIIYEQYF.

CDR3 DNA sequence: TGTGCCAGCAGCGTAGGGGGAGTACAAGAGACCCAGTTCTTC. Its translation is CASSVGGVQETQFF. V usage is TRBV9 and J usage is TRBJ2-1; D might be TRBD2 (5 bases). The length of the CDR3 is 14 residues. Germline CDR1 is SGDLS and CDR2 is YYNGEE. Trimming shortened V by 0 bases and J by 13 bases, and 17 bases separated the two germline ends.

The chain joins TRBV4-1 to TRBJ2-3; no firm D call. V was shortened by 2 bases and J by 0 bases, with 12 bases between the two germline ends. CDR3 length equals 16 residues. CDR1 MGHRA and CDR2 YSYEKL come from the germline V gene. In DNA, the CDR3 is TGCGCCAGCAGCCAAATCCTAGGACGAAGCACAGATACGCAGTATTTT. Its protein product is CASSQILGRSTDTQYF.

This clonotype has only a few counts. This rearrangement joins TRBV2 to TRBJ2-7, with TRBD2 as a possible D gene (6 bases). V was pared by 6 bases and J by 2 bases, with 14 bases between. The CDR3 runs to 14 residues. Germline lookup yields CDR1 SNHLY and CDR2 FYNNEI. The CDR3 DNA follows: TGTGCCAGCAGAGATTACGGGACTCCCTACGAGCAGTACTTC. This translates into CASRDYGTPYEQYF.

This clonotype appeared a few times. The chain has TRBV7-2 and TRBJ1-2; 9 bases line up with TRBD1. The V segment lost 1 base and the J segment 5 bases; nucleotides outside the gene matches: 8. Germline V gene data show CDR1 as SGHTA and CDR2 as FQGNSA. The CDR3 is 16 amino acids. CDR3 nucleotide sequence: TGTGCCAGCAGCTTAGGAGGGGGACAGGGAGGGTATGGCTACACCTTC. Translation: CASSLGGGQGGYGYTF.

The J gene is TRBJ2-4, the V gene TRBV20-1; TRBD1 matches at 12 bases. With the DNA end fitting TRBJ2-1 better, the J assignment may be wrong. The CDR3 runs 15 residues. Germline V gives CDR1 DFQATT, CDR2 SNEGSKA (reference sequence). CDR3 bases: TGCAGTGTTCCCGACCCGGGACAGGGGGCGCGTGAGCAGTTCTTC. It translates to CSVPDPGQGAREQFF.

The chain combines TRBV6-5 with TRBJ2-5; D remains ambiguous. Germline CDR1 is MNHEY and CDR2 is SVGAGI. The CDR3 extends over 12 amino acids. The V gene lost 7 bases and the J gene lost 3 bases, with 9 bases spanning the gap. The CDR3 is CASMRQKETQYF. CDR3 nucleotides: TGTGCCAGCATGCGGCAGAAAGAGACCCAGTACTTC.

The gene calls are TRBV2 and TRBJ1-1; D remains unclear. The CDR3 sequence is 14 residues long. CDR1 is SNHLY, CDR2 FYNNEI, per germline. The V end lost 6 bases, the J end lost 2 bases, and 13 bases lay between the germline ends. The CDR3 here is CASRAAIVNTEAFF. For the CDR3, the DNA is TGTGCCAGCAGAGCCGCTATTGTTAACACTGAAGCTTTCTTT.

The DNA for the CDR3 is TGTGCCACCAGTGATCAATCCCGAGGCAGGCGAGCAAAGGATGGCTACACCTTC. Protein product: CATSDQSRGRRAKDGYTF. The V and J genes are TRBV24-1 and TRBJ1-2; no reliable D call. The CDR3 sequence is 18 residues long. V lost 3 bases, J lost 6 bases, and 25 bases lay in between. CDR1 and CDR2 from the germline V gene are KGHDR and SFDVKD.

The chain carries TRBV6-1 and TRBJ2-1; D ambiguous. Trimming pared 6 bases from V and 0 bases from J, leaving 18 bases between. This CDR3 has 17 amino acids. The V gene's germline CDR1 is MNHNS and CDR2 SASEGT. As DNA, the CDR3 is TGTGCCAGCAGCGCCCTTGGGCTACCCAGCTCCTACAATGAGCAGTTCTTC. It encodes CASSALGLPSSYNEQFF.

The rearrangement joins TRBV3-1 to TRBJ2-3, with D hard to call. There are 15 residues in the CDR3. Germline V gene data show CDR1 as LGHDT and CDR2 as YNNKEL (reference sequence). Between the trimmed V and J ends, which lost 4 bases and 0 bases, there was a span of 11 bases. The CDR3 coding sequence is TGTGCCAGCAGCCCACAACCCGGAAGCACAGATACGCAGTATTTT. Amino acids: CASSPQPGSTDTQYF.

The genes are TRBV18 and TRBJ1-1, with D uncertain. Trimming removed 3 bases at V and 7 bases at J, with 12 bases between. The CDR3 loop spans 13 amino acids. Per the germline V gene, CDR1 is KGHSH and CDR2 is LQKENI. CDR3 in DNA: TGTGCCAGCTCACCCCAGCGGGCAGTTGAAGCTTTCTTT. It codes for CASSPQRAVEAFF.

The V call is TRBV4-1, the J call TRBJ2-1; possible D gene TRBD2, 5 bases. Per the germline V gene, CDR1 is MGHRA and CDR2 is YSYEKL. CDR3 length equals 15 residues. Trimming left V 0 bases short and J 7 bases short, with 13 bases between. CDR3 coding DNA: TGCGCCAGCAGCCAAGATAGCCCAGCGGTGAATGAGCAGTTCTTC. Translating gives CASSQDSPAVNEQFF.

V is TRBV5-1 and J is TRBJ2-5; D possibly uses TRBD1 or TRBD2 (5 bases each). V was shortened by 7 bases and J by 5 bases, with 24 bases between the two germline ends. The CDR3 runs to 16 residues. From germline, CDR1 is SGHRS and CDR2 YFSETQ. CDR3 sequence (DNA): TGCGCCAGCGGCCCCACCGGGACCCCCGGCAAGGAGACCCAGTACTTC. Translating it yields CASGPTGTPGKETQYF.

This clonotype has just a few counts. The V call is TRBV7-2, the J call TRBJ2-3, with TRBD2 matching over 11 bases. The germline V gene encodes CDR1 SGHTA and CDR2 FQGNSA. Unmatched junction bases numbered 7, after V lost 0 bases and J lost 5 bases. This CDR3 contains 17 residues. CDR3 nucleotides: TGTGCCAGCAGCTTAGCGCGTAGCGGGAGGGCCCGAGATACGCAGTATTTT. Amino acid sequence: CASSLARSGRARDTQYF.

CDR3 DNA: TGTGCCAGCAGACCGAAGCTAGCGGGGGCGAACACCGGGGAGCTGTTTTTT. It is translated as CASRPKLAGANTGELFF. This sequence joins TRBV7-9 and TRBJ2-2; 10 bases are a match to TRBD2. Germline-derived CDR1 and CDR2 are SEHNR and FQNEAQ (reference sequence). The ends lost 6 bases at V and 0 bases at J; junction bases unmatched: 7. The CDR3 is made up of 17 amino acids. The complete variable domain, with remaining parts taken from reference TRBV7-9 and TRBJ2-2, reads DTGVSQNPRHKITKRGQNVTFRCDPISEHNRLYWYRQTLGQGPEFLTYFQNEAQLEKSRLLSDRFSAERPKGSFSTLEIQRTEQGDSAMYLCASRPKLAGANTGELFFGEGSRLTVL.

This clonotype was seen a few times. CDR3 nucleotides: TGTGCCAGCAGCAATGGACTAGCGGGTACAGAGACCCAGTACTTC. It yields the protein CASSNGLAGTETQYF. The rearrangement joins TRBV7-9 to TRBJ2-5; 11 bases map to TRBD2. Trimming removed 5 bases from V and 4 bases from J; junction bases left unmatched: 6. This CDR3 has 15 amino acids. Per the germline V gene, CDR1 is SEHNR and CDR2 is FQNEAQ (reference sequence). Using reference TRBV7-9 and TRBJ2-5 for the parts outside the CDR3, the full variable domain is DTGVSQNPRHKITKRGQNVTFRCDPISEHNRLYWYRQTLGQGPEFLTYFQNEAQLEKSRLLSDRFSAERPKGSFSTLEIQRTEQGDSAMYLCASSNGLAGTETQYFGPGTRLLVL.

This clonotype has a handful of counts. V gene TRBV25-1 combines with J gene TRBJ2-3; D unclear. This CDR3 is built from 14 residues. Germline CDR1 reads MGHDK; CDR2 reads SYGVNS. V lost 6 bases, J lost 0 bases, and 10 bases lay in between. CDR3 sequence (DNA): TGTGCCAGCAGCAGGAACCCTAGCACAGATACGCAGTATTTT. Its translation: CASSRNPSTDTQYF.

The chain carries TRBV28 and TRBJ1-2, with a tentative D call TRBD1 (6 bases). V gave up 7 bases and J gave up 1 base, with 19 bases separating them. In germline, CDR1 is MDHEN, CDR2 SYDVKM. The CDR3 extends over 16 amino acids. The CDR3 DNA reads as TGTGCCAGCATACCGCCGGGGACAAAGGTTAACTATGGCTACACCTTC. This gives the protein CASIPPGTKVNYGYTF.

This clonotype was observed a few times. At one end, the junction sequence differs from germline, possibly due to a read error. This chain uses TRBV5-1 with TRBJ2-5; maybe TRBD1 (6 bases). CDR1 is SGHRS and CDR2 is YFSETQ in the germline V gene. The CDR3 sequence is 14 residues long. The CDR3 protein is CASSLVGGRETQYF. CDR3 DNA: TGTGCCAGCAGCTTGGTAGGGGGTCGGGAGACCCAGTACTTC.

The chain employs TRBV30 and TRBJ2-1; no clear D. Germline CDR1 is GTSNPN and CDR2 is SVGIG (reference sequence). Trimming cost V 0 bases and J 6 bases, with 12 bases left between them. This CDR3 has 14 residues. This CDR3 is CAWSVIGSGNEQFF. CDR3 coding DNA: TGTGCCTGGAGTGTAATAGGGTCCGGCAATGAGCAGTTCTTC.

The sample holds a few counts of this clonotype. This chain joins TRBV6-6 and TRBJ2-1; 8 nucleotides line up with TRBD2. V trimming: 2 bases; J trimming: 8 bases; junction bases outside the gene matches: 8. The CDR3 has 15 residues. CDR1 and CDR2 (germline): MNHNY, SVGAGI (reference sequence). This CDR3 is CASSYPGTSGDEQFF. The CDR3 region has the DNA TGTGCCAGCAGTTACCCCGGGACTAGTGGCGATGAGCAGTTCTTC.

The chain has TRBV27 and TRBJ2-5; the D gene could be TRBD1 or TRBD2 (6 bases each). CDR1 is MNHEY, CDR2 SMNVEV, per germline (reference sequence). The CDR3 is 16 residues long. Trimming stripped 5 bases from V and 11 bases from J, with 27 bases between. CDR3 in DNA: TGTGCCAGCAGTGCAACCGGGACATCGGACTACAATGAGCAGTACTTC. Protein product: CASSATGTSDYNEQYF.